The 23 T cell receptor beta chains below were found in one sample sequenced in a study of blood T cell repertoires in COVID-19 (dated by TCRdb to 2018 to 2020). The library came from the immunoSEQ multiplex PCR assay. TCRdb retrieved this table from immuneACCESS and kept in-frame rearrangements only. Not all clones are present; in checked studies, unresolved V genes account for under half, and no reason is known for the remainder. The sample table holds roughly 200,000 clones, of which around 88% were seen once. The top ten hold about 4% of the sample. Input material: PBMCs or T cells enriched from blood (not recorded which). These receptor sequences come from a woman aged 30 to 39 who had been exposed to COVID-19.

The V call is TRBV4-1, the J call TRBJ1-1; possible D gene TRBD1, 5 bases. This CDR3 spans 15 amino acids. CDR1 MGHRA and CDR2 YSYEKL come from the germline V gene. V gave up 3 bases and J gave up 1 base, with 12 bases separating them. The CDR3 region has the DNA TGCGCCAGCAGCCATTCTCAGGGCAGGAACACTGAAGCTTTCTTT. Protein: CASSHSQGRNTEAFF.

This chain joins TRBV23-1 and TRBJ2-7, with D possibly being TRBD1 (5 bases). TRBV23-1 is known as an ORF, though its function is uncertain. V lost 0 bases and J 2 bases, leaving 14 bases between the germline ends. CDR3 size: 16 residues. The CDR3 reads CASSQSGVSGPYEQYF. CDR3 DNA sequence: TGCGCCAGCAGTCAATCAGGGGTGTCAGGCCCCTACGAGCAGTACTTC.

The gene calls are TRBV25-1 and TRBJ1-1; no clear D gene. V was cut by 3 bases and J by 5 bases, with 10 bases left in between. CDR1 and CDR2 (germline): MGHDK, SYGVNS. This CDR3 is 13 amino acids long. The CDR3, as DNA: TGTGCCAGCAGTGATCCTTGGGCAACTGAAGCTTTCTTT. It codes for CASSDPWATEAFF.

The rearrangement links TRBV27 to TRBJ2-3; a weak D match, TRBD2 (6 bases). CDR1 is MNHEY, CDR2 SMNVEV, per germline (reference sequence). The CDR3 runs 15 residues. V shed 8 bases and J shed 1 base, with 16 bases lying between them. The CDR3 coding sequence is TGTGCCAGCGGTCCGTGGGGGGAGGGCACAGATACGCAGTATTTT. Amino acid sequence: CASGPWGEGTDTQYF.

The chain combines TRBV3-1 (or the pseudogene TRBV3-2) with TRBJ1-5, with 9 bases that match TRBD1. The CDR3 runs 14 residues. V dropped 6 bases and J dropped 6; count of bases not matched to a gene: 6. In germline, CDR1 is LGHDT, CDR2 YNNKEL (reference sequence). The CDR3 DNA is TGTGCCAGCAGTCGTACAGGGGGCTCTCAGCCCCAGCATTTT. Protein product: CASSRTGGSQPQHF.

The chain uses TRBV28 and TRBJ2-3; D is uncertain. The germline V and J ends were trimmed by 6 bases and 3 bases, with 10 bases remaining between them. This CDR3 is built from 13 residues. Germline CDR1 reads MDHEN; CDR2 reads SYDVKM. CDR3 bases: TGTGCCAGCAGACTTCCGGGTACAGATACGCAGTATTTT. This sequence encodes CASRLPGTDTQYF.

Here the CDR3 reads CASSDWTGGYEQYF. CDR3 sequence (DNA): TGTGCCAGCAGTGACTGGACAGGGGGCTACGAGCAGTACTTC. This chain joins TRBV2 and TRBJ2-7; 10 bases are a match to TRBD1. The CDR3 spans 14 residues. Per the germline V gene, CDR1 is SNHLY and CDR2 is FYNNEI. J lost 3 bases, V lost 3 bases, and 2 bases had no gene match.

The chain is built from TRBV19 and TRBJ2-5; 12 bases line up with TRBD2. The V segment lost 4 bases and the J segment 2 bases; nucleotides outside the gene matches: 5. The CDR3 has 16 residues. Germline CDR1 is LNHDA and CDR2 is SQIVND (reference sequence). The CDR3 DNA reads as TGTGCCAGTAGTAGTTGGGGACTAGCGGGTCAAGAGACCCAGTACTTC. Protein product: CASSSWGLAGQETQYF.

CDR3 sequence (DNA): TGCGCCAGCAGCCAACAACCGGGACAGGGGGCCAATGAGCAGTTCTTC. Protein product: CASSQQPGQGANEQFF. V usage is TRBV5-1 and J usage is TRBJ2-1; 12 bases agree with TRBD1. The germline CDR1 and CDR2 sequences are SGHRS and YFSETQ. This CDR3 comprises 16 residues. After removal of 4 bases from V and 6 bases from J, the junction contained 8 bases not matched to a gene.

The chain links TRBV5-5 to TRBJ1-4; TRBD1 is a possible D gene (5 bases). CDR3 length: 16 amino acids. From germline, CDR1 is SGHKS and CDR2 YYEKEE (reference sequence). V was pared by 1 base and J by 0 bases, with 10 bases between. CDR3 region: CASSLRRTPTNEKLFF. The CDR3 DNA reads TGTGCCAGCAGCTTGCGCCGGACACCAACTAATGAAAAACTGTTTTTT.

The rearrangement joins TRBV2 to TRBJ1-1; TRBD1 is a possible D gene (5 bases). The CDR3 totals 14 residues. The ends were cut back, 7 bases at V and 2 bases at J, with 14 bases in the middle. Germline assignment: CDR1 SNHLY and CDR2 FYNNEI. Here the CDR3 reads CASTQQGVNTEAFF. CDR3 coding DNA: TGTGCCAGCACCCAACAAGGGGTCAACACTGAAGCTTTCTTT.

The V call is TRBV12-5, the J call TRBJ1-5; weak D call: TRBD1 (6 bases). Per the germline V gene, CDR1 is LGHNT and CDR2 is FRNRAP. The CDR3 has 13 amino acids. V lost 6 bases and J lost 5, with 11 bases in between. The DNA for the CDR3 is TGTGCTAGTGGCACCGGACAGTATCAGCCCCAGCATTTT. Its protein product is CASGTGQYQPQHF.

A few counts support this clone. The chain has TRBV29-1 and TRBJ2-3, with D possibly TRBD1 on 6 matching bases. Trimming pared 8 bases from V and 4 bases from J, leaving 10 bases between. The CDR3 runs 11 residues. Germline values: CDR1 SQVTM, CDR2 ANQGSEA. The CDR3 protein is CSLRQADTQYF. The CDR3 region has the DNA TGCAGCCTGAGACAGGCAGATACGCAGTATTTT.

The chain is built from TRBV6-1 and TRBJ1-5; D perhaps matches TRBD1 (6 bases). V was trimmed by 2 bases and J by 6 bases, leaving 8 bases between them. The CDR3 has 13 residues. Germline CDR1 MNHNS, CDR2 SASEGT. The CDR3 DNA is TGTGCCAGCAGTGAAAGAGGGGGTCAGCCCCAGCATTTT. Its protein is CASSERGGQPQHF.

This clone was picked up one time. V gene TRBV29-1 combines with J gene TRBJ2-3; no firm D call. The CDR3 sequence is 14 residues long. CDR1 and CDR2 from the germline V gene are SQVTM and ANQGSEA. The V end was cut by 1 base, the J end by 1 base, with 9 bases between. The CDR3 region is CSVEVRARTDTQYF. The CDR3 DNA is TGCAGCGTTGAAGTCCGAGCCCGCACAGATACGCAGTATTTT.

The DNA of the CDR3 is TGTGCCAGCAGTTTGCGAGGGAACACTGAAGCTTTCTTT. This encodes CASSLRGNTEAFF. The rearrangement joins TRBV28 to TRBJ1-1; no clear D gene. CDR3 length equals 13 residues. With 3 bases removed from V and 1 base from J, the gap between germline ends came to 6 bases. CDR1 and CDR2 (germline): MDHEN, SYDVKM.

The rearrangement joins TRBV4-1 to TRBJ2-7; TRBD1 agrees at 8 bases. Germline V gene sequence: CDR1 MGHRA, CDR2 YSYEKL. The V and J ends lost 3 bases and 13 bases, in that order; junction bases with no gene match: 8. The CDR3 length is 12 residues. The CDR3 DNA reads as TGCGCCAGCAGCCAGGCTCCGGGACAGGAATACTTC. This sequence encodes CASSQAPGQEYF.

This clone was counted ten times or more. The chain joins TRBV2 to TRBJ2-1; TRBD2 is a possible D gene (6 bases). From germline, CDR1 is SNHLY and CDR2 FYNNEI. V lost 0 bases to trimming and J lost 5 bases, with 14 bases between them. This CDR3 comprises 16 residues. The CDR3: CASSEAGTFRDNEQFF. The CDR3 region has the DNA TGTGCCAGCAGTGAAGCAGGGACTTTTAGAGACAATGAGCAGTTCTTC.

V and J are TRBV7-3 and TRBJ2-7, with D possibly being TRBD1 (6 bases). V gave up 1 base and J gave up 7 bases, with 8 bases separating them. From germline, CDR1 is SGHTA and CDR2 FQGTGA. This CDR3 region has 12 residues. CDR3 DNA sequence: TGTGCCAGCAGCTTAAGAGGGGGAGAGCAGTACTTC. It specifies CASSLRGGEQYF.

This clone was detected only a few times. The rearrangement uses TRBV19 and TRBJ1-1, with 8 bases lining up with TRBD1. CDR1 is LNHDA, CDR2 SQIVND, per germline (reference sequence). V gave up 4 bases and J gave up 11 bases; unmatched junction bases: 6. The CDR3 consists of 12 residues. The CDR3 DNA follows: TGTGCCAGTAGTACAGGGGGCTTTACCGCTTTCTTT. This codes for CASSTGGFTAFF.

The chain has TRBV5-1 and TRBJ1-3, with D uncertain. This CDR3 has 19 residues. In germline, CDR1 is SGHRS, CDR2 YFSETQ. The V end lost 0 bases, the J end lost 8 bases, and 27 bases lay between the germline ends. The DNA for the CDR3 is TGCGCCAGCAGCTTGGTCAACTCGGGGAAGGGAACGGACGGGGACACCATATATTTT. It yields the protein CASSLVNSGKGTDGDTIYF.

The DNA of the CDR3 is TGTGCCAGCAATACGTGGGACAGGGGGGAAGAAAAACTGTTTTTT. The encoded protein is CASNTWDRGEEKLFF. The V and J genes are TRBV2 and TRBJ1-4; 11 bases map to TRBD1. From germline, CDR1 is SNHLY and CDR2 FYNNEI. This CDR3 is built from 15 residues. The V segment lost 7 bases and the J segment 8 bases; nucleotides outside the gene matches: 9.

V gene TRBV27 combines with J gene TRBJ2-3; unclear D gene. Trimming took off 0 bases at V and 5 bases at J, with 9 bases between the two ends. Germline V gene sequence: CDR1 MNHEY, CDR2 SMNVEV (reference sequence). There are 14 residues in the CDR3. The CDR3 spells CASSLSTTVDTQYF. In DNA form, the CDR3 reads TGTGCCAGCAGTTTATCGACCACAGTAGATACGCAGTATTTT.